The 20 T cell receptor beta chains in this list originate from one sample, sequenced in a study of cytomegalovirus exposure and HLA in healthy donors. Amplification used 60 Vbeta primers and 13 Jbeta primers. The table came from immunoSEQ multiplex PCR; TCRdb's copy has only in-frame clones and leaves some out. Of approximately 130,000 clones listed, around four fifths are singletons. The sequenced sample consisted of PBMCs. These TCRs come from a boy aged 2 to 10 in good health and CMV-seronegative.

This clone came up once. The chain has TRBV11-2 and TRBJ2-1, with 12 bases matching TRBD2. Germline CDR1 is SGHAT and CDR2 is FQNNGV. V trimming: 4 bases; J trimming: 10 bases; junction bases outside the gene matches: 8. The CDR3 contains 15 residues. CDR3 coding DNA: TGTGCCAGCAGCTCGAGACTAGCGGGAGTATACGAGCAGTTCTTC. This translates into CASSSRLAGVYEQFF.

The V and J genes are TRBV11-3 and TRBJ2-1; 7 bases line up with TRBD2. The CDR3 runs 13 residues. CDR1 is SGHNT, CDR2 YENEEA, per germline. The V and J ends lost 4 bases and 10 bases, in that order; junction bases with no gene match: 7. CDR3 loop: CASSSRGVPEQFF. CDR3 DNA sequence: TGTGCCAGCAGCTCCCGGGGGGTTCCAGAGCAGTTCTTC.

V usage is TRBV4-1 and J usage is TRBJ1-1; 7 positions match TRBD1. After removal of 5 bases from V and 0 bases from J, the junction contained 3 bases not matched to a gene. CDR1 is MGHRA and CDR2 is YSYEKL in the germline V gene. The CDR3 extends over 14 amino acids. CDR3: CASSDRDMNTEAFF. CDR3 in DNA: TGCGCCAGCAGCGACAGGGACATGAACACTGAAGCTTTCTTT.

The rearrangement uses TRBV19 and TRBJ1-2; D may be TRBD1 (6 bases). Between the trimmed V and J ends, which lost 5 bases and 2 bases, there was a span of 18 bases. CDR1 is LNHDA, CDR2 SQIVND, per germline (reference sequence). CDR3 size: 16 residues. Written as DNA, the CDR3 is TGTGCCAGTAGTTCCCCCGGACAGACTGAGAACTATGGCTACACCTTC. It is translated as CASSSPGQTENYGYTF.

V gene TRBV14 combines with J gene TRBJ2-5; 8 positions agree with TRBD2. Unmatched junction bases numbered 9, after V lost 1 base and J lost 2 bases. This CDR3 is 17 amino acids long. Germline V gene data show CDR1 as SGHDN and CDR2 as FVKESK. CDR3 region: CASSQALRSGGQETQYF. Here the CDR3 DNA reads TGTGCCAGCAGCCAAGCTTTAAGGAGCGGGGGACAAGAGACCCAGTACTTC.

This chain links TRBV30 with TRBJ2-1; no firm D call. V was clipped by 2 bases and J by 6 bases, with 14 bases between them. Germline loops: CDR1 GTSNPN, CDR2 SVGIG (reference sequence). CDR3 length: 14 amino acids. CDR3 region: CAWSHTREVNEQFF. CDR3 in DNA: TGTGCCTGGAGTCATACGCGAGAGGTCAATGAGCAGTTCTTC.

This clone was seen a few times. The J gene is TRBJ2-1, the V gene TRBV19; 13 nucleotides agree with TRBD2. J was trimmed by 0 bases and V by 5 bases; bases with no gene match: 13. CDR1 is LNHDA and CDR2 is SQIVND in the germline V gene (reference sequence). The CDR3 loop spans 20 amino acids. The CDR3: CASSGPPGLAGHFSYNEQFF. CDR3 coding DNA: TGTGCCAGTAGTGGTCCTCCGGGACTAGCGGGACATTTCTCCTACAATGAGCAGTTCTTC.

CDR3 sequence reads: CASSLAKTGHSGNTIYF. DNA of the CDR3: TGTGCCAGCAGCTTAGCGAAGACAGGCCACTCTGGAAACACCATATATTTT. The chain links TRBV7-9 to TRBJ1-3, with a possible D match to TRBD1 (6 bases). CDR1 and CDR2 (germline): SEHNR, FQNEAQ (reference sequence). The CDR3 extends over 17 amino acids. Trimming removed 0 bases from V and 0 bases from J, with 12 bases in between.

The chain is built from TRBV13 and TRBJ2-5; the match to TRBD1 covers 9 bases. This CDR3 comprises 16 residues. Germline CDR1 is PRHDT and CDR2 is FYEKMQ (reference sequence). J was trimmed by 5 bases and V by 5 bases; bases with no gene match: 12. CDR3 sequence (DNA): TGTGCCAGCAGCGCGACAGGGGGGCTGCGCGAGGAGACCCAGTACTTC. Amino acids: CASSATGGLREETQYF. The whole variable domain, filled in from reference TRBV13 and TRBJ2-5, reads AAGVIQSPRHLIKEKRETATLKCYPIPRHDTVYWYQQGPGQDPQFLISFYEKMQSDKGSIPDRFSAQQFSDYHSELNMSSLELGDSALYFCASSATGGLREETQYFGPGTRLLVL.

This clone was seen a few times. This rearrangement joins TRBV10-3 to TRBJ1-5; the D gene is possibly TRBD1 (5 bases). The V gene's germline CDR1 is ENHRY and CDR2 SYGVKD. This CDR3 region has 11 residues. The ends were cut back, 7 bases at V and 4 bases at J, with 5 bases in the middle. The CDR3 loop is CAITGNQPQHF. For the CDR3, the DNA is TGTGCCATCACAGGGAATCAGCCCCAGCATTTT.

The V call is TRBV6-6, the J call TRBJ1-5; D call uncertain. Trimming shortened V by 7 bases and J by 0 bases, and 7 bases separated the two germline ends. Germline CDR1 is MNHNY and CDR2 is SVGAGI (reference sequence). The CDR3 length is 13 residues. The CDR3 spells CASTPYSNQPQHF. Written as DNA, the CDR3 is TGTGCCAGCACCCCTTATAGCAATCAGCCCCAGCATTTT.

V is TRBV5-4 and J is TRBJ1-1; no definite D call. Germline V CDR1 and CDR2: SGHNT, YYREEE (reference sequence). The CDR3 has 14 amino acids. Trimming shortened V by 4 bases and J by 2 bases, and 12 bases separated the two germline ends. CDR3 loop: CASSILSGNTEAFF. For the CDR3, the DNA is TGTGCCAGCAGCATCCTTTCAGGAAACACTGAAGCTTTCTTT.

CDR3 sequence: CASSRTAYSNQPQHF. The DNA of the CDR3 is TGTGCCAGCAGTCGGACAGCGTATAGCAATCAGCCCCAGCATTTT. The V and J genes are TRBV6-5 and TRBJ1-5; possibly TRBD1 for D (6 bases). V was shortened by 5 bases and J by 0 bases, with 11 bases between the two germline ends. The CDR3 sequence is 15 residues long. The germline gives CDR1 MNHEY, CDR2 SVGAGI.

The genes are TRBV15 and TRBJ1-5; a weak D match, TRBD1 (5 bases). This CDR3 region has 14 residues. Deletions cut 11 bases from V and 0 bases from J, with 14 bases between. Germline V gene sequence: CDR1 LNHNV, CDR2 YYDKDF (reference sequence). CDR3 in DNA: TGTGCCTCCTCCGACGGGGGTAGCAATCAGCCCCAGCATTTT. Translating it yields CASSDGGSNQPQHF.

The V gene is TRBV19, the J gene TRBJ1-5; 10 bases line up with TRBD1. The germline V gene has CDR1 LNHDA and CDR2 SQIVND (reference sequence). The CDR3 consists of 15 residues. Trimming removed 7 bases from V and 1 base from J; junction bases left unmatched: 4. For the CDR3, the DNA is TGTGCCAGTAAACCGGGACAGGGGAGCAATCAGCCCCAGCATTTT. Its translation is CASKPGQGSNQPQHF.

As DNA, the CDR3 is TGTGCCAGCAGCCTACCAGGGGAGACGCAGTATTTT. It is translated as CASSLPGETQYF. The chain carries TRBV6-5 and TRBJ2-3; maybe TRBD1 (6 bases). The germline CDR1 and CDR2 sequences are MNHEY and SVGAGI. The CDR3 has 12 amino acids. V lost 6 bases to trimming and J lost 9 bases, with 13 bases between them.

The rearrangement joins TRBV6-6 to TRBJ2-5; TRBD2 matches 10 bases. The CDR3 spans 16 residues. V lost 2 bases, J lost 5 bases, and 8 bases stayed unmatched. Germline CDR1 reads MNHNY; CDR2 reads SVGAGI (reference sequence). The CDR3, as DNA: TGTGCCAGCAGTTACGAGAGCGGGAGGGCCCTTGAGACCCAGTACTTC. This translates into CASSYESGRALETQYF.

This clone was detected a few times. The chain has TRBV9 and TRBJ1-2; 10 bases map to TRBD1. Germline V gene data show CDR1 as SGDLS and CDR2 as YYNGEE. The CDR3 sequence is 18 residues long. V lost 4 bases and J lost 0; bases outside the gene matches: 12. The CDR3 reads CASSTDPGQGSSNYGYTF. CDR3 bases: TGTGCCAGCAGCACAGACCCGGGACAGGGGAGTTCTAACTATGGCTACACCTTC.

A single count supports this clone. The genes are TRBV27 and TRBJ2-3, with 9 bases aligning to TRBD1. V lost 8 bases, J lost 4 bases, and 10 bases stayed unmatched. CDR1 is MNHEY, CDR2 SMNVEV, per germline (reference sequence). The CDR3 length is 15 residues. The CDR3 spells CASGKTGGWADTQYF. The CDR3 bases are TGTGCCAGCGGCAAGACAGGGGGTTGGGCAGATACGCAGTATTTT.

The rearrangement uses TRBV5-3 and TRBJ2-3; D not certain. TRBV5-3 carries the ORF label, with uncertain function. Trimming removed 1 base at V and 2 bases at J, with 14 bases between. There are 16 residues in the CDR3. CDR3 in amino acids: CARSLCPYFYTDTQYF. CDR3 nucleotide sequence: TGTGCCAGAAGCTTGTGCCCCTACTTTTACACAGATACGCAGTATTTT.